The 21 T cell receptor gamma chains below were found in one sample sequenced in a study of γδ T cells in repeated Plasmodium falciparum infection. TCRdb redid clone calling on the multiplex PCR reads using CATT. The data contain approximately 30,000 gamma-chain clones, almost 1.5% of them seen just once; the ten biggest clones take up approximately 19%. Flow sorting of PBMC yielded separate Vgamma9/Vdelta2+ and Vdelta2-negative gammadelta T cell populations for bulk repertoire analysis. Sequenced material: gamma-delta T cells from blood. The receptors shown here come from a pool of human donors (malaria-infected and uninfected, not separated).

In its sample, this clone was seen a few times. TCRdb lists the protein of a much larger clone for this DNA, which differs at residue 22, so this is likely a read error; the protein given here is translated from the DNA itself. The V gene is TRGV9; the J gene was not called. This CDR3 comprises 24 residues. Germline V gene lookup returns CDR1 GITISATS and CDR2 ISYDGTV (reference sequence). Here the CDR3 DNA reads TGTGCCTTGTGGGATGTAGCTCGCAAGCTTTCAAGGGACGGGCAAGAGTTGGGCAAAAAAATCAGGGTATTT. This sequence encodes CALWDVARKLSRDGQELGKKIRVF.

Regarding this clone: A far larger clone differs by one base, so this is likely a read error. The same CDR3 is also encoded by other DNA sequences in this sample. For the V gene the call is TRGV9; the J gene has no call. Germline V gives CDR1 GITISATS, CDR2 ISYDGTV (reference sequence). CDR3 length: 9 residues. The chain's CDR3 is CALWEIKLF. CDR3 bases: TGTGCCCTGTGGGAGATAAAACTCTTT.

This clone came up many times. This DNA's translation differs at residue 4 from TCRdb's protein, which comes from a much larger clone; a read error is likely, and the protein shown is translated from the DNA. The genes are TRGV3 and TRGJ1 or TRGJ2. The germline V gene has CDR1 VTNTFY and CDR2 YDVSTARD (reference sequence). The CDR3 contains 13 residues. CDR3 nucleotides: TGTGCCACCCGGGACACGCAAAGAGATAAGAAACTCTTT. Translating gives CATRDTQRDKKLF.

This clone was seen a handful of times. Given a far larger clone just one base away, this is likely a sequencing read error. This CDR3 is also generated by other DNA sequences in the sample. The chain employs TRGV9 and TRGJ1 or TRGJ2. TCRdb does not report a J gene; here it was assigned by matching the DNA to germline references. Germline V gene sequence: CDR1 GITISATS, CDR2 ISYDGTV (reference sequence). The CDR3 is 12 residues long. CDR3 sequence (DNA): TGTGCCCTGTGGGGCCCCTATTATAAGAAACTCTTT. Translating it yields CALWGPYYKKLF.

This clone occurred many times. This likely traces to a read error, being one base from a far larger clone. This sequence joins TRGV4 and TRGJ1 or TRGJ2. The CDR3 covers 14 residues. Germline values: CDR1 EGSTGY, CDR2 YDSYTSSV. V lost 5 bases and J lost 7; bases outside the gene matches: 14. The CDR3 DNA reads TGTGCCACCTGGGCCCCGGTCGGGGGCTATAAGAAACTCTTT. Protein sequence: CATWAPVGGYKKLF.

This clone was counted many times. For this DNA, TCRdb reports the protein of a much larger clone, which diverges at residue 9, most likely from a read error; the protein presented here is translated directly from the DNA. The rearrangement joins TRGV4 to TRGJ1 or TRGJ2. Matching the DNA to germline supplied the J gene, which TCRdb does not give. Germline CDR1 and CDR2: EGSTGY and YDSYTSSV. CDR3 length: 12 amino acids. This CDR3 is CATWDVYYRKLF. Written as DNA, the CDR3 is TGTGCCACCTGGGATGTGTATTATAGGAAACTCTTT.

This clone occurred many times. A much bigger clone sits one base away, suggesting this may be a read error. The chain couples TRGV9 to TRGJ1 or TRGJ2. The CDR3 runs 11 residues. The V gene's germline CDR1 is GITISATS and CDR2 ISYDGTV (reference sequence). V lost 0 bases and J lost 10; bases outside the gene matches: 3. CDR3 DNA: TGTGCCTTGTGGGAGGTGGAGAAGAAACTCTTT. Its protein product is CALWEVEKKLF.

This clone was seen a handful of times. A read error likely explains why the TCRdb protein, taken from a much larger clone, differs from this DNA's translation at residue 3; the protein shown is translated from the DNA. The rearrangement links TRGV2 to TRGJ1 or TRGJ2. TCRdb offers no J gene call, so here the DNA was matched to germline to obtain one. CDR1 and CDR2 (germline): EGSNGY, YDSYNSKV. The CDR3 is made up of 13 amino acids. The CDR3 DNA reads TGTGCCCCCTGGGACGGGCCTGAGCATAAGAAACTCTTT. It translates to CAPWDGPEHKKLF.

On this clone: A read error is the likely source, as a far larger clone sits one nucleotide away. The same CDR3 is also encoded by other DNA sequences in this sample. The chain has TRGV2 and TRGJ1 or TRGJ2. TCRdb carries no J gene annotation; the J gene was assigned here by matching the DNA with germline. The CDR3 has 14 amino acids. V dropped 4 bases and J dropped 11; count of bases not matched to a gene: 17. Germline-derived CDR1 and CDR2 are EGSNGY and YDSYNSKV. The CDR3 DNA follows: TGTGCCACCTGGGATGGGCCTCAACATCGGGAGAAACTCTTT. It is translated as CATWDGPQHREKLF.

This clone occurred a few times. TCRdb shows a much larger clone's protein in place of this DNA's translation, and the two differ at residue 11, likely through a read error; the protein shown is translated from the DNA. V gene TRGV9 combines with J gene TRGJ1 or TRGJ2. TCRdb leaves out the J gene; it was filled in here by matching the DNA to germline. Per germline, CDR1 GITISATS and CDR2 ISYDGTV (reference sequence). CDR3 size: 14 residues. CDR3 protein: CALWESPTYYRKLF. The CDR3 DNA sequence: TGTGCCTTGTGGGAGTCCCCAACTTATTATAGGAAACTCTTT.

Regarding this clone: The protein held in TCRdb is that of a much larger clone and does not match this DNA's translation at residue 13, likely because of a read error; the protein shown is translated from the DNA. This sequence joins TRGV4 and TRGJP2. Assignment of the J gene here rests on matching the DNA to germline, because TCRdb gives none. Germline V gene lookup returns CDR1 EGSTGY and CDR2 YDSYTSSV. The CDR3 loop spans 18 amino acids. The CDR3 region is CATWDGLALYSSGWIKTF. The CDR3 coding sequence is TGTGCCACCTGGGATGGGCTCGCCCTATATAGTAGTGGTTGGATCAAGACGTTT.

This clone showed up just a few times. The rearrangement uses TRGV3 and TRGJ1 or TRGJ2. No J gene is reported in TCRdb; it was inferred here by comparing the DNA with germline. Germline V gene data show CDR1 as VTNTFY and CDR2 as YDVSTARD (reference sequence). The CDR3 is 16 residues long. With 0 bases clipped from V and 9 bases from J, the junction kept 17 bases outside the gene matches. The CDR3 loop reads CATWDRPRRRIPKKLF. CDR3 DNA sequence: TGTGCCACCTGGGACAGGCCCCGCCGAAGGATCCCTAAGAAACTCTTT.

The sample holds many counts of this clone. TCRdb lists the protein of a much larger clone for this DNA, which differs at residue 10, so this is likely a read error; the protein given here is translated from the DNA itself. V usage is TRGV9 and J usage is TRGJ1 or TRGJ2. Here the J gene was assigned by germline matching of the DNA, as TCRdb has none. With 3 bases clipped from V and 12 bases from J, the junction kept 14 bases outside the gene matches. Germline V gene lookup returns CDR1 GITISATS and CDR2 ISYDGTV (reference sequence). The CDR3 is 13 amino acids. CDR3 loop: CALWEPIGNRKLF. The CDR3 coding sequence is TGTGCCTTGTGGGAGCCTATCGGGAATAGGAAACTCTTT.

This clone was detected many times. Translating this DNA gives a protein that differs at residue 9 from the TCRdb one, which belongs to a much larger clone; a read error is likely, and the protein shown is this translation. The chain recombines TRGV4 with TRGJ1 or TRGJ2. TCRdb is silent on the J gene; assignment here came from matching the DNA to germline. Per the germline V gene, CDR1 is EGSTGY and CDR2 is YDSYTSSV. The CDR3 sequence is 13 residues long. V shed 1 base and J 8 bases; nucleotides not matched to a gene: 8. CDR3 in amino acids: CATWDGPPHKKLF. CDR3 in DNA: TGTGCCACCTGGGATGGACCCCCTCATAAGAAACTCTTT.

This clone was counted only a few times. The DNA is left out, because the CDR3 cannot be placed on it with certainty; the CDR3 is given as TCRdb lists it. This sample also contains other DNA sequences that code for the same CDR3. The V gene is TRGV3, but the J gene lacks a call. The germline V gene encodes CDR1 VTNTFY and CDR2 YDVSTARD (reference sequence). The length of the CDR3 is 31 amino acids, counting both ends. The CDR3 region is CATWDRRGCRNSLAVEQHLLSQVSIGRIQHF.

As for this clone: This DNA's translation and the protein TCRdb lists, from a much larger clone, do not match at residue 16, likely due to a read error; the protein shown is translated from the DNA. The V gene call reads TRGV9; no J gene was called. Looked up from germline, CDR1 is GITISATS and CDR2 is ISYDGTV (reference sequence). This CDR3 has 18 residues. The CDR3 DNA is TGTGCCTTGTGGGAGGGTCAAGCCGAAGAGTTGGGCAAAAAAATCGAGGTATTT. Amino acid sequence: CALWEGQAEELGKKIEVF.

This clone was seen repeatedly, ten times or more. A much larger clone differs from this one at a single base, so this may be a read error. This CDR3 is also generated by other DNA sequences in the sample. The V gene corresponds to TRGV9; no J gene was called. The germline V gene encodes CDR1 GITISATS and CDR2 ISYDGTV (reference sequence). CDR3 length: 13 amino acids. Written as DNA, the CDR3 is TGTGCCTTGTGGGATCGGGTTTCTTATAAGAAGCTCTTT. This encodes CALWDRVSYKKLF.

This clone has just a few counts. With only one base between it and a far larger clone, this is likely a read error. Other DNA variants within this sample encode the same CDR3. This chain uses TRGV9 with TRGJ1 or TRGJ2. The J gene, left out of TCRdb, was set here by checking the DNA against germline. The CDR3 spans 14 residues. Germline V CDR1 and CDR2: GITISATS, ISYDGTV (reference sequence). V trimming: 4 bases; J trimming: 3 bases; junction bases outside the gene matches: 9. The CDR3 coding sequence is TGTGCCTTGTGGGAAGTGCAATGTTATTATAAGAAACTCTTT. The encoded protein is CALWEVQCYYKKLF.

This clone occurred a few times. A far more abundant clone sits one base away, making this likely a read error. The V gene is TRGV2, the J gene TRGJ1 or TRGJ2. No J gene is reported in TCRdb; it was inferred here by comparing the DNA with germline. The V gene's germline CDR1 is EGSNGY and CDR2 YDSYNSKV. Trimming at V came to 5 bases and at J to 11 bases, leaving 15 bases not matched to a gene. This CDR3 contains 13 residues. In DNA form, the CDR3 reads TGTGCCACCTGGGTCGCCCAATTGGGGGAGAAACTCTTT. It is translated as CATWVAQLGEKLF.

In DNA form, the CDR3 reads TGTGCCTGTGGGAGGCAAGAGTTGGGCAAAAAAATCAAGGTATTT. Translation: CACGRQELGKKIKVF. This chain links TRGV9 with TRGJP. TCRdb carries no J gene annotation; the J gene was assigned here by matching the DNA with germline. The trim removed 11 bases at V and 2 bases at J, leaving 6 bases unmatched. From germline, CDR1 is GITISATS and CDR2 ISYDGTV (reference sequence). This CDR3 has 15 amino acids.

The table lists this clone with many counts. TCRdb lists the protein of a much larger clone for this DNA, which differs at residue 12, so this is likely a read error; the protein given here is translated from the DNA itself. The V call is TRGV9, the J call TRGJP. The CDR3 totals 17 residues. From germline, CDR1 is GITISATS and CDR2 ISYDGTV (reference sequence). For the CDR3, the DNA is TGTGCCTTGTGGGAGGTGCAAGGGGGGTTGGGCGAAAAAATCAAGGTATTT. Residues: CALWEVQGGLGEKIKVF.